One and the same sample provided the 10 T cell receptor beta chains below, sequenced in a study of CD8+CD57+ T cells in acquired aplastic anemia. All patients picked for sequencing had shown, by flow cytometry, an expansion of CD8+CD57+ cells. Genomic DNA acted as the template from which TCR beta VDJ combination and CDR3 sequence profiling were carried out. TCRdb reprocessed the reads via MiXCR and lists one record per CDR3 protein. Of 100,000 to 150,000 distinct CDR3 sequences listed, about two fifths are singletons. The sample comprised sorted CD4+, CD8+, or CD8+CD57+ T cells (not recorded which) from PBMCs. The source of these receptors is a human donor with aplastic anemia.

In its sample, this clonotype was seen many times. This chain links TRBV19 with TRBJ2-2; no clear D. This CDR3 contains 15 residues. Trimming pared 7 bases from V and 4 bases from J, leaving 16 bases between. Germline CDR1 and CDR2: LNHDA and SQIVND (reference sequence). The CDR3 DNA reads TGTGCCAGTAACACCTTGGGCGGCGTCACCGGGGAGCTGTTTTTT. Translated, it gives CASNTLGGVTGELFF.

The table lists this clonotype with a few counts. A read error may be the cause here, since a much bigger clone is one base away. Given the absence of the conserved phenylalanine or tryptophan at the CDR3 end, a read error is likely. The V call is TRBV20-1, the J call TRBJ2-3, with 10 bases fitting TRBD2. This CDR3 comprises 15 residues. In germline, CDR1 is DFQATT, CDR2 SNEGSKA (reference sequence). J lost 8 bases, V lost 5 bases, and 13 bases had no gene match. CDR3 DNA: TGCAGTGCTTCCCCTAGCGGGGGCCCGCAGGGTACGCAGTATTCT. It yields the protein CSASPSGGPQGTQYS.

Notes on this clonotype: This may be a read error: a much more frequent sequence differs by one nucleotide. The chain carries TRBV6-1 and TRBJ1-1; D uncertain. CDR3 length equals 12 residues. Germline CDR1 reads MNHNS; CDR2 reads SASEGT. The ends were cut back, 8 bases at V and 3 bases at J, with 10 bases in the middle. CDR3 sequence reads: CASEAVYTEAFF. The CDR3 DNA is TGTGCCAGCGAGGCAGTATACACTGAAGCTTTCTTT.

This clonotype was recorded many times. The rearrangement links TRBV11-2 to TRBJ2-2, with unresolved D. The CDR3 is 15 amino acids. V was clipped by 0 bases and J by 4 bases, with 9 bases between them. The germline V gene has CDR1 SGHAT and CDR2 FQNNGV. CDR3 region: CASSLDRLATGELFF. The CDR3 DNA follows: TGTGCCAGCAGCTTAGATCGCCTTGCCACCGGGGAGCTGTTTTTT.

V is TRBV6-5 and J is TRBJ2-5; 10 bases align to TRBD2. V shed 6 bases, J shed 3 bases, and the junction held 1 base outside the gene matches. CDR1 is MNHEY, CDR2 SVGAGI, per germline. This CDR3 spans 13 amino acids. The DNA of the CDR3 is TGTGCCAGCAGGAGCGGGGGGGAAGAGACCCAGTACTTC. Its protein is CASRSGGEETQYF.

Concerning this clonotype itself: This may be a read error, as it is one base from a much larger clone. The rearrangement joins TRBV5-1 to TRBJ1-1; D is uncertain. The length of the CDR3 is 13 residues. V gave up 0 bases and J gave up 11 bases, with 14 bases separating them. Germline V CDR1 and CDR2: SGHRS, YFSETQ. Here the CDR3 DNA reads TGCGCCAGCAGCTTGGATCGACACCTAAGGGCTTTCTTT. Translation: CASSLDRHLRAFF. Drawing the rest from reference TRBV5-1 and TRBJ1-1, the complete variable domain is KAGVTQTPRYLIKTRGQQVTLSCSPISGHRSVSWYQQTPGQGLQFLFEYFSETQRNKGNFPGRFSGRQFSNSRSEMNVSTLELGDSALYLCASSLDRHLRAFFGQGTRLTVV.

This clonotype was found many times. The chain combines TRBV7-2 with TRBJ1-4; TRBD1 is a possible D gene (6 bases). The CDR3 length is 15 residues. With 5 bases removed from V and 3 bases from J, the gap between germline ends came to 13 bases. The germline gives CDR1 SGHTA, CDR2 FQGNSA. CDR3 residues: CASSPQGRANEKLFF. The CDR3 nucleotides read TGTGCCAGCAGCCCACAGGGTCGGGCTAATGAAAAACTGTTTTTT.

This clonotype was found many times. The chain is built from TRBV12-3 or TRBV12-4 and TRBJ1-2, with no clear D. The V gene lost 4 bases and the J gene lost 5 bases, with 11 bases spanning the gap. The CDR3 extends over 13 amino acids. CDR3 amino acids: CASSSDSRYGYTF. The CDR3 bases are TGTGCCAGCAGTTCGGACTCCAGGTATGGCTACACCTTC.

The V and J genes are TRBV10-3 and TRBJ1-2, with a possible D match to TRBD1 (6 bases). The germline V gene encodes CDR1 ENHRY and CDR2 SYGVKD. CDR3 size: 12 residues. The ends were cut back, 9 bases at V and 2 bases at J, with 10 bases in the middle. The CDR3 protein is CAIGQQNYGYTF. In nucleotides, the CDR3 is TGTGCCATTGGACAGCAGAACTATGGCTACACCTTC.

The chain uses TRBV18 and TRBJ2-1; D possibly corresponds to TRBD1 (5 bases). CDR1 and CDR2 from the germline V gene are KGHSH and LQKENI. The CDR3 is 11 amino acids. Deletions cut 2 bases from V and 15 bases from J, with 11 bases between. The CDR3, as DNA: TGTGCCAGCTCACCAGCAGGGTCCCCGTTCTTC. The encoded protein is CASSPAGSPFF. Supplemented by reference TRBV18 and TRBJ2-1, the full variable domain reads NAGVMQNPRHLVRRRGQEARLRCSPMKGHSHVYWYRQLPEEGLKFMVYLQKENIIDESGMPKERFSAEFPKEGPSILRIQQVVRGDSAAYFCASSPAGSPFFGPGTRLTVL.